These T cell receptor beta chains were read from a single sample in a study of T cells in Graves' hyperthyroidism and ophthalmopathy. TCRdb processed the multiplex PCR reads anew with MiXCR; each CDR3 protein has one entry. The data contain about 520,000 distinct CDR3 sequences, 20% of them seen just once; the ten biggest clones take up about 30%. The specimen was blood. The source is a man aged 18-30 years with Graves' hyperthyroidism. Each CDR3 is given with its conserved first and last residue. Each record gives: V gene, clone size, D gene, J gene, CDR3 protein, CDR3 DNA. A D gene is named only where the DNA matches it firmly. Clone size, where shown, is once, few, many, or a class for clones that have expanded.

v_call: TRBV3-1; clone_size: .; d_call: .; j_call: TRBJ1-1; cdr3_aa: CASSHGGAGEAFF; cdr3_nt: TGTGCCAGCAGCCATGGGGGGGCGGGTGAAGCTTTCTTT
v_call: TRBV5-1; clone_size: .; d_call: .; j_call: TRBJ1-1; cdr3_aa: CASSLEGRESTEAFF; cdr3_nt: TGCGCCAGCAGCTTGGAGGGCAGGGAGAGCACTGAAGCTTTCTTT
v_call: TRBV7-3; clone_size: .; d_call: TRBD2; j_call: TRBJ2-5; cdr3_aa: CASSPAGGLGETQYF; cdr3_nt: TGTGCCAGCAGCCCAGCGGGGGGGCTGGGAGAGACCCAGTACTTC
v_call: TRBV7-2; clone_size: once; d_call: .; j_call: TRBJ2-5; cdr3_aa: CASSFVAAGQETQYF; cdr3_nt: TGTGCCAGCAGCTTCGTAGCGGCGGGACAAGAGACCCAGTACTTC
v_call: TRBV6-4; clone_size: many; d_call: .; j_call: TRBJ1-1; cdr3_aa: CASSETWGTNTEAFF; cdr3_nt: TGTGCCAGCAGTGAGACCTGGGGGACGAACACTGAAGCTTTCTTT
v_call: TRBV6-5; clone_size: few; d_call: .; j_call: TRBJ1-6; cdr3_aa: CASSFLESNSPLHF; cdr3_nt: TGTGCCAGCAGTTTCCTCGAATCTAATTCACCCCTCCACTTT
v_call: TRBV11-3; clone_size: few; d_call: .; j_call: TRBJ2-2; cdr3_aa: CASSSQGSGELFF; cdr3_nt: TGTGCCAGCAGCTCACAGGGCTCCGGGGAGCTGTTTTTT
v_call: TRBV19; clone_size: .; d_call: .; j_call: TRBJ2-2; cdr3_aa: CASSNGNTGELFF; cdr3_nt: TGTGCCAGTAGTAACGGGAACACCGGGGAGCTGTTTTTT
v_call: TRBV7-9; clone_size: few; d_call: TRBD1; j_call: TRBJ2-2; cdr3_aa: CASSSGDRDPGELFF; cdr3_nt: TGTGCCAGCAGCTCCGGGGACAGGGATCCCGGGGAGCTGTTTTTT
v_call: TRBV6-4; clone_size: many; d_call: .; j_call: TRBJ2-2; cdr3_aa: CASSVSWGATGELFF; cdr3_nt: TGTGCCAGCAGTGTAAGCTGGGGCGCCACCGGGGAGCTGTTTTTT
v_call: TRBV28; clone_size: many; d_call: .; j_call: TRBJ1-2; cdr3_aa: CASSTLTAGYTF; cdr3_nt: TGTGCCAGCAGCACCCTCACTGCGGGCTACACCTTC
v_call: TRBV5-4; clone_size: many; d_call: TRBD2; j_call: TRBJ2-5; cdr3_aa: CASSQDGRGETQYF; cdr3_nt: TGTGCCAGCAGCCAGGACGGGAGGGGAGAGACCCAGTACTTC
v_call: TRBV30; clone_size: .; d_call: .; j_call: TRBJ2-4; cdr3_aa: CAWSPTLAKNIQYF; cdr3_nt: TGTGCCTGGAGTCCTACTCTAGCCAAAAACATTCAGTACTTC
v_call: TRBV20-1; clone_size: .; d_call: .; j_call: TRBJ1-6; cdr3_aa: CSATWGSNSPLHF; cdr3_nt: TGCAGTGCGACCTGGGGCAGTAATTCACCCCTCCACTTT
v_call: TRBV29-1; clone_size: many; d_call: .; j_call: TRBJ1-5; cdr3_aa: CSVAQEGTQPQHF; cdr3_nt: TGCAGCGTCGCCCAGGAGGGGACTCAGCCCCAGCATTTT